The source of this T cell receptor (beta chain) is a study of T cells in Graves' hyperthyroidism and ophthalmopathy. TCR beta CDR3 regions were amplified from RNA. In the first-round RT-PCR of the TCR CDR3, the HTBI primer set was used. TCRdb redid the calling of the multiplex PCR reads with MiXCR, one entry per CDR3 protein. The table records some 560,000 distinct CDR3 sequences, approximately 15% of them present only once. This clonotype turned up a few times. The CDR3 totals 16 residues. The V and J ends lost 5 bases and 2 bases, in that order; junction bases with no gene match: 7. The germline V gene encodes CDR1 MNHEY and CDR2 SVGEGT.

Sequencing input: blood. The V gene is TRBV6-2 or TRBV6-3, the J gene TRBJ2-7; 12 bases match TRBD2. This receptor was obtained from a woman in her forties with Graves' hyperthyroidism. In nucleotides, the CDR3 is TGTGCCAGCAGTCTGTTACGGACTAGCGGGACCTACGAGCAGTACTTC. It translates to CASSLLRTSGTYEQYF.